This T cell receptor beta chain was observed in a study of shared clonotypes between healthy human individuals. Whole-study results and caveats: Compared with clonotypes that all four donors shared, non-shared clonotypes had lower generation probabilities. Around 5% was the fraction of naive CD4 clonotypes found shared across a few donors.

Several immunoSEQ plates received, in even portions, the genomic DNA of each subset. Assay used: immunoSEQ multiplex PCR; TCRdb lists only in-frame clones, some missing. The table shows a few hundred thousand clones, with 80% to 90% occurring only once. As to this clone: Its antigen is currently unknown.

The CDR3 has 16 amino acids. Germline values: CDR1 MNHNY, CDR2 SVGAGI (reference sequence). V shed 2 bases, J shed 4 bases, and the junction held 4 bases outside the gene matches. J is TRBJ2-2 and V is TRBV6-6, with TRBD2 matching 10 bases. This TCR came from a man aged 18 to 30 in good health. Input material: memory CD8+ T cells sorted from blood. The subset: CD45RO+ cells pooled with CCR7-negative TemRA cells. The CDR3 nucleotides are TGTGCCAGCAGTTACCCCCCTAGCGGGAGCACCGGGGAGCTGTTTTTT. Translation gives CASSYPPSGSTGELFF.